The rows below give T cell receptor beta chains drawn from one sample of a study of regulatory T cells in long-lasting Graves disease. From the multiplex PCR reads, TCRdb called clonotypes with MiXCR, one entry per CDR3 protein. The sample contains over 350,000 distinct CDR3 sequences, around 13% of which appear only once. This same sample was also part of a study on T cells in Graves' hyperthyroidism and ophthalmopathy.

The material sequenced was peripheral blood mononuclear cells (PBMCs), taken at new diagnosis, from a patient treated with antithyroid drugs. These receptors originate from a woman aged 50 to 65 with Graves disease. CDR3s include the opening cysteine and the closing phenylalanine or tryptophan.

J gene,V gene,CDR3 protein
TRBJ2-1,TRBV24-1,CATSGSSNPNYNEQFF
TRBJ2-1,TRBV15,CATSRGAVLAGGYNEQFF
TRBJ2-5,TRBV7-3,CASSPHGGDQETQYF
TRBJ2-7,TRBV6-5,CASSSGTDAFYEQYF
TRBJ2-7,TRBV6-5,CASSSYSMQYF
TRBJ2-1,TRBV30,CAWTGTSSNEQFF
TRBJ2-2,TRBV20-1,CSAATPGTGELFF
TRBJ2-7,TRBV4-1,CASSQDTVGTGTYEQYF
TRBJ2-7,TRBV7-6,CASSSQDYYEQYF
TRBJ2-3,TRBV2,CASSEALLGGRVRDTQYF
TRBJ2-2,TRBV11-2,CASSLDEWELFF
TRBJ2-1,TRBV3-1,CASSQVVVAYNEQFF
TRBJ1-1,TRBV5-1,CASSLQGPPNTEAFF
TRBJ2-5,TRBV5-1,CASSLEGSRETQYF
TRBJ2-5,TRBV20-1,CSARDRGWETQYF
TRBJ2-2,TRBV19,CASSIVASGSFTGELFF
TRBJ2-7,TRBV29-1,CSVGATSGPTCEQYF
TRBJ2-5,TRBV25-1,CASQIEGTKTQYF
TRBJ1-4,TRBV7-3,CASSLIQGGEKLFF
TRBJ2-1,TRBV20-1,CSAATGLSSYNEQFF
TRBJ2-1,TRBV2,CASSEATSGRYNEQFF
TRBJ1-2,TRBV5-1,CASSPGRVAGYGYTF
TRBJ2-5,TRBV7-7,CASSLSSAETQYF
TRBJ2-7,TRBV30,CAWSRLVPYEQYF
TRBJ1-4,TRBV5-1,CASSERTAEERKLFF
TRBJ2-1,TRBV3-1,CASSHGGLYNEQFF
TRBJ1-2,TRBV20-1,CSATTPSLDRVYGYTF
TRBJ2-7,TRBV2,CASGQEQYF
TRBJ2-1,TRBV7-8,CASNQANFYNEQFF
TRBJ2-7,TRBV5-1,CASSLMSGSQYEQYF
TRBJ2-1,TRBV28,CASSWGQGKQFF
TRBJ2-1,TRBV28,CASSRQADSYNEQFF
TRBJ2-3,TRBV28,CASSSPAGGTDTQYF
TRBJ2-5,TRBV3-1,CASSQGTSGRGETQYF
TRBJ1-5,TRBV28,CASRPGTALQPQHF
TRBJ2-3,TRBV10-1,CASSDGLASSTDTQYF
TRBJ2-1,TRBV5-1,CASSLVPGGFDEQFF
TRBJ2-3,TRBV7-9,CASSSRSGKSTDTQYF
TRBJ1-2,TRBV25-1,CASRDANYGYTF
TRBJ2-5,TRBV13,CASSIKPSQETQYF
TRBJ2-3,TRBV5-1,CASSFGGVTDTQYF
TRBJ2-1,TRBV4-1,CASSQVRGGGASSNEQFF
TRBJ1-5,TRBV7-9,CASTEYRQGAGQPQHF
TRBJ2-1,TRBV2,CASSVLVGGNEQFF
TRBJ2-1,TRBV3-1,CASSQDRRDNEQFF
TRBJ2-1,TRBV24-1,CATSDFPRTSPNEQFF
TRBJ2-1,TRBV14,CASSQVGTSRRQFF
TRBJ2-7,TRBV29-1,CSVVYGSTYEQYF
TRBJ2-1,TRBV2,CASSDGGQGYLQNEQFF
TRBJ1-5,TRBV28,CASSFLQGIQPQHF
TRBJ2-2,TRBV12-3/TRBV12-4,CASSLGDIGELFF
TRBJ1-5,TRBV14,CASSQEAMSNQPQHF